The clone carrying this TCR beta chain is a singleton in its sample. No antigen is known for it. The data originate from a study of OX40 agonist ivuxolimab in advanced cancers. Study-wide background: Earlier treatment with anti-PD-1, anti-PD-L1 or anti-CTLA-4 was permitted, and 30% to 40% had received some.

V gave up 10 bases and J gave up 0 bases, with 14 bases separating them. Germline CDR1 LNHDA, CDR2 SQIVND (reference sequence). The CDR3 runs 14 residues. Clones were sequenced by immunoSEQ multiplex PCR, and TCRdb holds only the in-frame ones, with some missing. Of about 64,000 clones in the sample, approximately 84% were seen once. Study results and caveats: In CD8+ T cells, expanded clones were on average more numerous than in CD4+. CD4+ and CD8+ blood T cells expanded clonally by week 6 at 0.1 to 3.0 mg/kg.

V and J are TRBV19 and TRBJ2-3; TRBD2 is a possible D gene (6 bases). This TCR was sampled from an adult with an advanced solid tumor such as melanoma, head and neck, liver or kidney cancer. The sequencing here drew on CD4+ or CD8+ T cells sorted from blood, taken in a trial of the OX40 agonist ivuxolimab. In nucleotides, the CDR3 is TGTGCCACCCAAGCTAGCGCTAGCACAGATACGCAGTATTTT. This translates into CATQASASTDTQYF.